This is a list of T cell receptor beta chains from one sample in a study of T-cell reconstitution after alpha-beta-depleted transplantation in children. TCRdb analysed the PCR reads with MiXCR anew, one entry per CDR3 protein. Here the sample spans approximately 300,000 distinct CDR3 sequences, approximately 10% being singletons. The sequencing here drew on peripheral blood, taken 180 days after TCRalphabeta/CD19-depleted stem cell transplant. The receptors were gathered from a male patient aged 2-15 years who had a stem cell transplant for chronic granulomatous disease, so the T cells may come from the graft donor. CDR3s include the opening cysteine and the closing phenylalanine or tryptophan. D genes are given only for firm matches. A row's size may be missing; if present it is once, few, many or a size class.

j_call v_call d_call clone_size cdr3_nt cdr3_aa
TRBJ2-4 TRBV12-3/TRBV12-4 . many TGTGCCAGCAGTTTGGGGGGAAACATTCAGTACTTC CASSLGGNIQYF
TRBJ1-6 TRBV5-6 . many TGTGCCAGCAGCTTGTACCAGATTAATTCACCCCTCCACTTT CASSLYQINSPLHF
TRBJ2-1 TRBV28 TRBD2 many TGTGCCACCACCTTAGCGGGGCCCACCTACAATGAGCAGTTCTTC CATTLAGPTYNEQFF
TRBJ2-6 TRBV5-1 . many TGCGCCAGCAGCTTGGAGGGCGCAGGGAGCTCTGGGGCCAACGTCCTGACTTTC CASSLEGAGSSGANVLTF
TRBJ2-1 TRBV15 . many TGTGCCACCAGCAGAGTTCGGCAATGGCCCTACAATGAGCAGTTCTTC CATSRVRQWPYNEQFF
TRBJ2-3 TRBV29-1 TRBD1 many TGCAGCGTTGCCGGGTGGGGACAGGGCACAGATACGCAGTATTTT CSVAGWGQGTDTQYF
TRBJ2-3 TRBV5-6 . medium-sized TGTGCCAGCAGCTTGTACGCAGCCCCTAGCACAGATACGCAGTATTTT CASSLYAAPSTDTQYF
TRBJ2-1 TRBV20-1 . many TGCAGTGCTAACACCTACAATGAGCAGTTCTTC CSANTYNEQFF
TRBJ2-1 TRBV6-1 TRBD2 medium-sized TGTGCCAGCAGTGGACTAGCGGCAAGCTCCTACAATGAGCAGTTCTTC CASSGLAASSYNEQFF
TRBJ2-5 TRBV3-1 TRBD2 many TGTGCCAGCAGCCAAGCCGGGGGGGCGGAGACCCAGTACTTC CASSQAGGAETQYF
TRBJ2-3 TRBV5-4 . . TGTGCCAGCAGCTTGGAGTTTCGGATAGATACGCAGTATTTT CASSLEFRIDTQYF
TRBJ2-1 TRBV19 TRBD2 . TGTGCCAGTAGTCCATCTAGCGGGAGGAATGAGCAGTTCTTC CASSPSSGRNEQFF
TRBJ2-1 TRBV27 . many TGTGCCAGCAGTTTTCTGGGGACCTCCTACAATGAGCAGTTCTTC CASSFLGTSYNEQFF
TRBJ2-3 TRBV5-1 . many TGCGCCAGCGGAAGCACAGATACGCAGTATTTT CASGSTDTQYF
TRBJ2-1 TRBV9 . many TGTGCCAGCAGCGTAGAGGGGCGGGCTTTTCATGAGCAGTTCTTC CASSVEGRAFHEQFF
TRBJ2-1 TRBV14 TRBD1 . TGTGCCAGCAAGGGACAGGGGGCAGACAATGAGCAGTTCTTC CASKGQGADNEQFF
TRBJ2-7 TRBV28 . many TGTGCCAGCAGTTTAGGGGCTGGTGCCTACGAGCAGTACTTC CASSLGAGAYEQYF
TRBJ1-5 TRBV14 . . TGTGCCAGCAGCCAAGATCACCCGACCTTTAGGTATAACAATCAGCCCCAGCATTTT CASSQDHPTFRYNNQPQHF
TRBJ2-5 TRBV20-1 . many TGCAGTGCTAGCGGGAACCAAGAGACCCAGTACTTC CSASGNQETQYF
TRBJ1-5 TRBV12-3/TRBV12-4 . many TGTGCCAGCAGCCCACGGGGGTCTGGCAATCAGCCCCAGCATTTT CASSPRGSGNQPQHF
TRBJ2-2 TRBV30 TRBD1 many TGTGCCTGGAGGAGGACAGGCAACACCGGGGAGCTGTTTTTT CAWRRTGNTGELFF
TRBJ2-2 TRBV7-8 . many TGTGCCAGCTCCGGGATGACAAACACCGGGGAGCTGTTTTTT CASSGMTNTGELFF
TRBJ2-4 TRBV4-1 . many TGCGCCAGCAGCCAAGGACTAACCATAGCCAAAAACATTCAGTACTTC CASSQGLTIAKNIQYF
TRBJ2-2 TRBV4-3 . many TGCGCCAGCAGCCGAGCGGGCACCGGGGAGCTGTTTTTT CASSRAGTGELFF
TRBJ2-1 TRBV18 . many TGTGCCAGCTTTGTCGCAGGGGAGGGCTACAATGAGCAGTTCTTC CASFVAGEGYNEQFF
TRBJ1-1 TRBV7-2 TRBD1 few TGTGCCAGCAGCCGAGACAGGGGAGCTACTGAAGCTTTCTTT CASSRDRGATEAFF
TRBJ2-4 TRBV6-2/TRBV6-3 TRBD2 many TGTGCCAGCAGTTCGCCGACTAGCGGGGACAAAAACATTCAGTACTTC CASSSPTSGDKNIQYF
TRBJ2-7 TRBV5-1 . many TGCGCCAGCAGCTTCCCCCTTCAGGAATCTAACGAGCAGTACTTC CASSFPLQESNEQYF
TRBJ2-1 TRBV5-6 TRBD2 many TGTGCCAGCAACGACAGGCGGACTAGCGGGCTAGTTTACAATGAGCAGTTCTTC CASNDRRTSGLVYNEQFF
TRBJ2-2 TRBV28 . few TGTGCCAGCAGTTTTGCACAGATCACCGGGGAGCTGTTTTTT CASSFAQITGELFF
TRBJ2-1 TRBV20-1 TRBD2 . TGCAGTGCCACCCCGGGCCTAGCGGGATATATTGAGCAGTTCTTC CSATPGLAGYIEQFF
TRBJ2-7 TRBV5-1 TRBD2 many TGCGCCAGCAGCTTGATCTTAGCGGGTGAGCAGTACTTC CASSLILAGEQYF
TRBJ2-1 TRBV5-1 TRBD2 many TGCGCCAGCAGCTTGTTGACTAGCGGGGGGGGTTACAATGAGCAGTTCTTC CASSLLTSGGGYNEQFF
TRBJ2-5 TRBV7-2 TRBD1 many TGTGCCAGCAGCCCACAGGGGCGAGAGACCCAGTACTTC CASSPQGRETQYF
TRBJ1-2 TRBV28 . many TGTGCCAGCAAGCCCGGGGCAGCGGGCTATGGCTACACCTTC CASKPGAAGYGYTF
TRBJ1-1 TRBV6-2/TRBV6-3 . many TGTGCCAGCAGTTATTACGGGGGGAACACTGAAGCTTTCTTT CASSYYGGNTEAFF
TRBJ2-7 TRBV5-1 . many TGCGCCAGCAGCTTGGCACGGGCCTACGAGCAGTACTTC CASSLARAYEQYF
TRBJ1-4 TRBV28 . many TGTGCCAGCAGTTTGTCGGCCGTGAACGAAAAACTGTTTTTT CASSLSAVNEKLFF
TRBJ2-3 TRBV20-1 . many TGCAGTGCTAGGAGAGGGAGACTCCTCCCGCAGTATTTT CSARRGRLLPQYF
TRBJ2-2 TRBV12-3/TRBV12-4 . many TGTGCCAGCCGTTGGGGGGTAGCGGCTACCGGGGAGCTGTTTTTT CASRWGVAATGELFF
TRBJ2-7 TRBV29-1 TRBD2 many TGCAGCGTTGGACTAGCGGGCAGCTCCTACGAGCAGTACTTC CSVGLAGSSYEQYF
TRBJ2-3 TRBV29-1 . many TGCAGCGTCGACCCGACGGCAGGGTCAACAGATACGCAGTATTTT CSVDPTAGSTDTQYF
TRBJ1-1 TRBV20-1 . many TGCAGTGCTAGGAGACCGGGACCGAGGAATGAAGCTTTCTTT CSARRPGPRNEAFF
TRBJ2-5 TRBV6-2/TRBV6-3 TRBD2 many TGTGCCAGCGGACCGCGGGAGTTGACCCAGTACTTC CASGPRELTQYF
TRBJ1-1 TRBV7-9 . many TGTGCCAGCAGCTTTCTGGTCGAAGCTTTCTTT CASSFLVEAFF
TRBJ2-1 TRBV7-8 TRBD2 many TGTGCCAGCAGCTCGAGCGGGAGGGCCCTCAATGAGCAGTTCTTC CASSSSGRALNEQFF
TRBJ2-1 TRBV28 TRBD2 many TGTGCCAGCAGTTTATTGCGGGAGGGGTGGGAGCAGTTCTTC CASSLLREGWEQFF
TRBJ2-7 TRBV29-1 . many TGCAGCGTTGTAGGTGGTGTAGGGGGAAACGAGCAGTACTTC CSVVGGVGGNEQYF
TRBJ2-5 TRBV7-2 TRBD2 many TGTGCCAGCAGCGGTAGCGGGGGTTCACAAGAGACCCAGTACTTC CASSGSGGSQETQYF
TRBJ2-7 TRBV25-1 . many TGTGCCAGCAGTACCCTGAGCTTACCCCTCGAGCAGTACTTC CASSTLSLPLEQYF
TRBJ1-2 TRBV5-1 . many TGCGCCAGCAGCTTGTCAGTCAGGGGTAATGGCTACACCTTC CASSLSVRGNGYTF
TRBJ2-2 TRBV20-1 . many TGCAGTGCTACTTTATTGAACACCGGGGAGCTGTTTTTT CSATLLNTGELFF
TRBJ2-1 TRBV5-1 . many TGCGCCAGCAGAAAAGCGGGACAGGACAATGAGCAGTTCTTC CASRKAGQDNEQFF
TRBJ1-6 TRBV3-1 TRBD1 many TGTGCCAGCAGCCAGGACAGGAGGAATTCACCCCTCCACTTT CASSQDRRNSPLHF